The count of the clone carrying this TCR beta chain is one. Its specificity is unknown. The data were obtained in a study of T cell responses to AZD1222 COVID-19 vaccine. Findings and caveats of the study: Two doses of AZD1222 preceded a rise in Spike-specific TCR breadth and depth. Unmutated regions of variants are reportedly targeted by nearly half of spike-specific TCRs. White British donors predominated, females outnumbered males, and clonal diversity was possibly underestimated.

Profiled with immunoSEQ multiplex PCR; TCRdb holds only in-frame clones, not every one. The top ten hold 3.5% to 5% of the sample, which has roughly 80,000 clones, about 89% seen once. V shed 5 bases and J 7 bases; nucleotides not matched to a gene: 8. This CDR3 has 14 residues. Germline lookup yields CDR1 MNHEY and CDR2 SMNVEV (reference sequence). The chain joins TRBV27 to TRBJ2-1; 7 bases line up with TRBD1. This material consisted of peripheral blood, taken on day 0 of MenACWY control vaccination. This clonotype was obtained from an adult in good health. The CDR3 nucleotides read TGTGCCAGCAGTCCCAGGACAGGTATGAATGAGCAGTTCTTC. This gives the protein CASSPRTGMNEQFF.